The next 21 T cell receptor beta chains were all read from a single sample in a study of CD8+ T cells in alopecia areata. RNA extraction and reverse transcription yielded cDNA as sequencing template. Sequencing was performed with immunoSEQ multiplex PCR; in TCRdb, only in-frame clones are kept and a portion is missing. The table lists 150,000 to 200,000 clones, 50% to 75% of them singletons. Stated treatment: oral pan-JAK inhibitor, 5-10 mg twice daily. Sample: CD4+ T cells sorted from blood, taken at approximately week 61, from a patient treated with tofacitinib. The receptors come from a human donor with alopecia areata.

The chain links TRBV7-6 to TRBJ2-7; possibly TRBD2 for D (7 bases). The germline gives CDR1 SGHVS, CDR2 FNYEAQ. Between the trimmed V and J ends, which lost 3 bases and 1 base, there was a span of 16 bases. The CDR3 has 16 residues. The CDR3 sequence: CASSLDGGHSSYEQYF. CDR3 nucleotide sequence: TGTGCCAGCAGCTTGGACGGGGGGCATTCGTCCTACGAGCAGTACTTC.

The CDR3 DNA follows: TGTGCCAGCAGCTTGGTCTGGACGGATAAGAACACTGAAGCTTTCTTT. Translation: CASSLVWTDKNTEAFF. The rearrangement joins TRBV5-6 to TRBJ1-1, with D hard to call. Trimming stripped 0 bases from V and 1 base from J, with 13 bases between. The CDR3 consists of 16 residues. Germline CDR1 reads SGHDT; CDR2 reads YYEEEE.

There are a few counts of this clone. The V gene is TRBV7-3, the J gene TRBJ2-7; D not certain. CDR1 and CDR2 (germline): SGHTA, FQGTGA. The V end lost 5 bases, the J end lost 6 bases, and 14 bases lay between the germline ends. The CDR3 runs to 13 residues. The CDR3, as DNA: TGTGCCAGCAGCCCCGGTAGGGTGGGCGAGCAGTACTTC. Its protein is CASSPGRVGEQYF.

The DNA of the CDR3 is TGTGCCTGGAGTGGCAGGGGATTTAACTATGGCTACACCTTC. Translated: CAWSGRGFNYGYTF. The chain uses TRBV30 and TRBJ1-2; TRBD1 might be the D (6 bases). This CDR3 is 14 amino acids long. V lost 1 base and J lost 1, with 10 bases in between. Germline V gene lookup returns CDR1 GTSNPN and CDR2 SVGIG (reference sequence). Supplemented by reference TRBV30 and TRBJ1-2, the full variable domain reads SQTIHQWPATLVQPVGSPLSLECTVEGTSNPNLYWYRQAAGRGLQLLFYSVGIGQISSEVPQNLSASRPQDRQFILSSKKLLLSDSGFYLCAWSGRGFNYGYTFGSGTRLTVV.

The rearrangement joins TRBV19 to TRBJ1-2, with D unclear. The CDR3 consists of 14 residues. Germline V lookup: CDR1 LNHDA, CDR2 SQIVND (reference sequence). V was shortened by 6 bases and J by 7 bases, with 18 bases between the two germline ends. The CDR3 region has the DNA TGTGCCAGTAGATCTCCTTGGCTTGTGCCTGGCTACACCTTC. It encodes CASRSPWLVPGYTF. Together with reference TRBV19 and TRBJ1-2, the CDR3 gives the full variable domain: DGGITQSPKYLFRKEGQNVTLSCEQNLNHDAMYWYRQDPGQGLRLIYYSQIVNDFQKGDIAEGYSVSREKKESFPLTVTSAQKNPTAFYLCASRSPWLVPGYTFGSGTRLTVV.

This clone has ten or more counts. The chain combines TRBV5-1 with TRBJ1-2, with 7 bases aligning to TRBD1. Germline lookup yields CDR1 SGHRS and CDR2 YFSETQ. The CDR3 is 14 amino acids. The junction had 3 bases not matched to a gene; V was cut back by 0 bases and J by 4 bases. The CDR3: CASSLGQGGYGYTF. CDR3 in DNA: TGCGCCAGCAGCTTGGGACAGGGAGGCTATGGCTACACCTTC.

The chain recombines TRBV4-1 with TRBJ2-2; no definite D call. The CDR3 covers 14 residues. Germline CDR1 MGHRA, CDR2 YSYEKL. The V and J ends lost 2 bases and 5 bases respectively, with 9 bases between them. DNA for the CDR3: TGCGCCAGCAGCCAACCAGTCGGAACCGGGGAGCTGTTTTTT. Protein product: CASSQPVGTGELFF.

This clone was counted a few times. The J gene is TRBJ2-7, the V gene TRBV4-1; D unclear. Between the trimmed V and J ends, which lost 0 bases and 3 bases, there was a span of 3 bases. Germline V lookup: CDR1 MGHRA, CDR2 YSYEKL. There are 12 residues in the CDR3. The chain's CDR3 is CASSQDFYEQYF. In DNA form, the CDR3 reads TGCGCCAGCAGCCAAGATTTCTACGAGCAGTACTTC.

The chain carries TRBV15 and TRBJ2-5, with D perhaps assigned TRBD1 or TRBD2 (7 bases each). V shed 2 bases and J shed 5 bases, with 12 bases lying between them. The CDR3 extends over 14 amino acids. Germline V CDR1 and CDR2: LNHNV, YYDKDF (reference sequence). In DNA form, the CDR3 reads TGTGCCACCAGCAGAAACAGGGGAGGGGAGACCCAGTACTTC. Amino acids: CATSRNRGGETQYF.

The V and J genes are TRBV29-1 and TRBJ2-7; D is ambiguous. V was shortened by 4 bases and J by 6 bases, with 7 bases between the two germline ends. Germline assignment: CDR1 SQVTM and CDR2 ANQGSEA. The length of the CDR3 is 10 residues. DNA of the CDR3: TGCAGCGTTGGGGGTTTCGAGCAGTACTTC. It is translated as CSVGGFEQYF.

V gene TRBV30 combines with J gene TRBJ1-2; D is undetermined. This CDR3 spans 15 amino acids. Looked up from germline, CDR1 is GTSNPN and CDR2 is SVGIG (reference sequence). Trimming stripped 3 bases from V and 1 base from J, with 15 bases between. The CDR3 here is CAWRGSSHSNYGYTF. The CDR3 nucleotides read TGTGCCTGGAGGGGGTCTTCGCACAGTAACTATGGCTACACCTTC.

This sequence joins TRBV30 and TRBJ1-4; D call uncertain. This CDR3 is built from 14 residues. Trimming pared 3 bases from V and 8 bases from J, leaving 16 bases between. Germline values: CDR1 GTSNPN, CDR2 SVGIG (reference sequence). CDR3 in amino acids: CAWSRGSSGEKLFF. The CDR3 DNA reads TGTGCCTGGAGCCGCGGCTCGAGCGGGGAAAAACTGTTTTTT.

V is TRBV7-9 and J is TRBJ1-2; D gene ambiguous. The CDR3 spans 14 residues. Trimming shortened V by 4 bases and J by 4 bases, and 13 bases separated the two germline ends. The germline CDR1 and CDR2 sequences are SEHNR and FQNEAQ (reference sequence). The CDR3 loop reads CASSSSGSGYGYTF. CDR3 nucleotides: TGTGCCAGCAGCTCCTCCGGGTCCGGCTATGGCTACACCTTC.

The V call is TRBV29-1, the J call TRBJ1-3; possibly TRBD1 for D (5 bases). CDR3 length equals 12 residues. Germline loops: CDR1 SQVTM, CDR2 ANQGSEA. The germline V and J ends were trimmed by 7 bases and 3 bases, with 10 bases remaining between them. Here the CDR3 reads CSAEGFGNTIYF. DNA of the CDR3: TGCAGCGCCGAGGGGTTTGGAAACACCATATATTTT.

This clone has only one observation. The chain's CDR3 is CASRGFQETQYF. CDR3 sequence (DNA): TGTGCCAGCAGGGGGTTCCAAGAGACCCAGTACTTC. The chain carries TRBV25-1 and TRBJ2-5; D gene uncertain. Germline lookup yields CDR1 MGHDK and CDR2 SYGVNS. The CDR3 has 12 amino acids. Trimming pared 6 bases from V and 1 base from J, leaving 6 bases between.

A few counts support this clone. The CDR3 bases are TGTGCCAGCAGCTCTGGACGAGTCAATCAGCCCCAGCATTTT. As protein: CASSSGRVNQPQHF. This sequence joins TRBV7-9 and TRBJ1-5; D not certain. The CDR3 loop spans 14 amino acids. V was clipped by 4 bases and J by 3 bases, with 10 bases between them. Looked up from germline, CDR1 is SEHNR and CDR2 is FQNEAQ (reference sequence).

The gene calls are TRBV13 and TRBJ2-7, with a tentative D call TRBD2 (6 bases). V lost 5 bases to trimming and J lost 2 bases, with 10 bases between them. The germline CDR1 and CDR2 sequences are PRHDT and FYEKMQ (reference sequence). The CDR3 is 13 residues long. CDR3 bases: TGTGCCAGCAGCCCACGGGGGACCTACGAGCAGTACTTC. Amino acids: CASSPRGTYEQYF. Full variable domain (remainder filled in from reference TRBV13 and TRBJ2-7): AAGVIQSPRHLIKEKRETATLKCYPIPRHDTVYWYQQGPGQDPQFLISFYEKMQSDKGSIPDRFSAQQFSDYHSELNMSSLELGDSALYFCASSPRGTYEQYFGPGTRLTVT.

The chain links TRBV10-3 to TRBJ2-7, with TRBD1 matching 9 bases. The CDR3 totals 14 residues. V was pared by 2 bases and J by 7 bases, with 6 bases of the junction left unmatched. Per germline, CDR1 ENHRY and CDR2 SYGVKD. The CDR3 spells CAISERDRVVEQYF. The CDR3 nucleotides read TGTGCCATCAGTGAGCGGGACAGGGTCGTAGAGCAGTACTTC.

In nucleotides, the CDR3 is TGTGCCTGGACCACCACAGGGTACGGCTACACCTTC. Amino acid sequence: CAWTTTGYGYTF. V is TRBV30 and J is TRBJ1-2; D might be TRBD1 (6 bases). This CDR3 has 12 amino acids. Germline V gene lookup returns CDR1 GTSNPN and CDR2 SVGIG (reference sequence). The V and J ends lost 4 bases and 8 bases respectively, with 14 bases between them. The full variable domain, in which reference TRBV30 and TRBJ1-2 provide the parts outside the CDR3, is SQTIHQWPATLVQPVGSPLSLECTVEGTSNPNLYWYRQAAGRGLQLLFYSVGIGQISSEVPQNLSASRPQDRQFILSSKKLLLSDSGFYLCAWTTTGYGYTFGSGTRLTVV.

The CDR3 region is CATSRDRGASYNEQFF. Here the CDR3 DNA reads TGTGCCACCAGCAGAGATCGGGGAGCCTCCTACAATGAGCAGTTCTTC. This chain joins TRBV15 and TRBJ2-1, with D perhaps matching TRBD2 (5 bases). The CDR3 extends over 16 amino acids. Trimming removed 0 bases from V and 0 bases from J, with 9 bases in between. Germline values: CDR1 LNHNV, CDR2 YYDKDF (reference sequence).

The chain joins TRBV5-6 to TRBJ2-3; a weak D match, TRBD1 (7 bases). V dropped 6 bases and J dropped 4 bases, with 18 bases sitting between them. This CDR3 region has 15 residues. Germline CDR1 is SGHDT and CDR2 is YYEEEE. CDR3 sequence reads: CASTIQGRLSDTQYF. CDR3 sequence (DNA): TGTGCCAGCACCATACAGGGGAGGTTGTCAGATACGCAGTATTTT.